The 14 T cell receptor beta chains below all came from one sample that was sequenced in a study of PD-L1 blockade in urothelial cancer. As to time point: peripheral blood 6 weeks after treatment start. TCRdb keeps only in-frame clones here, not all; method: immunoSEQ multiplex PCR. The sample yields around 120,000 clones, around 89% seen once. The sample in question was PBMCs, obtained around atezolizumab (anti-PD-L1) treatment. The source is a man aged 55 to 70 with urothelial cancer.

The rearrangement uses TRBV2 and TRBJ2-1; the match to TRBD1 covers 8 bases. The germline CDR1 and CDR2 sequences are SNHLY and FYNNEI. J was trimmed by 3 bases and V by 6 bases; bases with no gene match: 4. The CDR3 is 14 residues long. CDR3 DNA sequence: TGTGCCAGCAGCCGGACAGGGCTCTACAATGAGCAGTTCTTC. Translation: CASSRTGLYNEQFF.

The J gene is TRBJ2-1, the V gene TRBV4-2, with TRBD1 matching over 11 bases. Germline V gives CDR1 LGHNA, CDR2 YNFKEQ. The junction had 6 bases not matched to a gene; V was cut back by 8 bases and J by 9 bases. The CDR3 contains 13 residues. The CDR3 bases are TGTGCCAGCTGGGGACAGGGGGTCGGTGAGCAGTTCTTC. Translating gives CASWGQGVGEQFF.

J is TRBJ2-3 and V is TRBV5-4; TRBD1 matches 7 bases. Looked up from germline, CDR1 is SGHNT and CDR2 is YYREEE (reference sequence). CDR3 size: 16 residues. The junction had 7 bases not matched to a gene; V was cut back by 0 bases and J by 3 bases. For the CDR3, the DNA is TGTGCCAGCAGCTTGGCCGGGACAGCCCGGACAGATACGCAGTATTTT. Amino acids: CASSLAGTARTDTQYF.

This chain joins TRBV28 and TRBJ1-4, with D possibly TRBD1 on 5 matching bases. CDR1 and CDR2 (germline): MDHEN, SYDVKM. The V and J ends lost 3 bases and 7 bases respectively, with 12 bases between them. This CDR3 has 14 amino acids. The CDR3 DNA reads as TGTGCCAGCAGTTTCGGAGGGGCGGGTGAAAAACTGTTTTTT. It yields the protein CASSFGGAGEKLFF. The variable domain in full, completed from reference TRBV28 and TRBJ1-4, reads DVKVTQSSRYLVKRTGEKVFLECVQDMDHENMFWYRQDPGLGLRLIYFSYDVKMKEKGDIPEGYSVSREKKERFSLILESASTNQTSMYLCASSFGGAGEKLFFGSGTQLSVL.

The chain has TRBV28 and TRBJ2-3, with 12 bases fitting TRBD2. V shed 5 bases, J shed 4 bases, and the junction held 1 base outside the gene matches. Per the germline V gene, CDR1 is MDHEN and CDR2 is SYDVKM. The CDR3 consists of 14 residues. CDR3 sequence reads: CASSLAGGPDTQYF. The DNA of the CDR3 is TGTGCCAGCAGTCTAGCGGGGGGGCCAGATACGCAGTATTTT.

The rearrangement uses TRBV11-3 and TRBJ1-3, with D tentatively TRBD1 (5 bases). Trimming shortened V by 4 bases and J by 3 bases, and 13 bases separated the two germline ends. Germline V gene lookup returns CDR1 SGHNT and CDR2 YENEEA. This CDR3 region has 15 residues. In DNA, the CDR3 is TGTGCCAGCAGCTCTAGGGGACTACTTGGAAACACCATATATTTT. This gives the protein CASSSRGLLGNTIYF.

This clone was counted between two and nine times. The chain combines TRBV28 with TRBJ2-7; 8 bases are shared with TRBD2. The CDR3 runs 12 residues. The trim removed 7 bases at V and 4 bases at J, leaving 3 bases unmatched. CDR1 is MDHEN, CDR2 SYDVKM, per germline. The CDR3 here is CASTAGGYEQYF. In nucleotides, the CDR3 is TGTGCCAGCACCGCGGGGGGTTACGAGCAGTACTTC. Looking up the rest from reference TRBV28 and TRBJ2-7 gives the full variable domain: DVKVTQSSRYLVKRTGEKVFLECVQDMDHENMFWYRQDPGLGLRLIYFSYDVKMKEKGDIPEGYSVSREKKERFSLILESASTNQTSMYLCASTAGGYEQYFGPGTRLTVT.

The genes are TRBV4-2 and TRBJ2-7, with 9 bases matching TRBD1. CDR3 length equals 15 residues. CDR1 LGHNA and CDR2 YNFKEQ come from the germline V gene. V was pared by 0 bases and J by 2 bases, with 2 bases of the junction left unmatched. The CDR3 DNA reads as TGTGCCAGCAGCCAAGATGGGACAGGGCCCTACGAGCAGTACTTC. Residues: CASSQDGTGPYEQYF.

On this clone: One junction end does not reproduce the germline sequence, and a read error may be involved. Additional DNA sequences in this sample encode the identical CDR3. CDR3: CASSLGQYQPQHF. As DNA, the CDR3 is TGCGCCAGCAGCTTAGGACAGTATCAGCCCCAGCATTTT. The chain couples TRBV11-2 to TRBJ1-5; a possible D gene is TRBD1 (6 bases). The germline V gene encodes CDR1 SGHAT and CDR2 FQNNGV. The CDR3 is made up of 13 amino acids.

The chain joins TRBV7-9 to TRBJ2-7, with 7 bases lining up with TRBD1. Germline trimming cut 5 bases from V and 6 bases from J; bases unmatched to any gene: 16. The CDR3 is 16 residues long. The germline V gene has CDR1 SEHNR and CDR2 FQNEAQ (reference sequence). As DNA, the CDR3 is TGTGCCAGCAGCCCAAATACAGGGGACAGTGTAGGCGAGCAGTACTTC. This codes for CASSPNTGDSVGEQYF.

V is TRBV28 and J is TRBJ1-1; a weak D match, TRBD1 (5 bases). CDR1 is MDHEN, CDR2 SYDVKM, per germline. The CDR3 has 15 residues. V was shortened by 1 base and J by 1 base, with 10 bases between the two germline ends. CDR3 region: CASSLSGLQNTEAFF. The CDR3 bases are TGTGCCAGCAGTTTATCGGGACTTCAGAACACTGAAGCTTTCTTT.

The chain is built from TRBV30 and TRBJ1-4; D may be TRBD1 (6 bases). This CDR3 is built from 14 residues. Germline CDR1 GTSNPN, CDR2 SVGIG (reference sequence). Trimming left V 5 bases short and J 7 bases short, with 17 bases between. The CDR3, as DNA: TGTGCCTGGGCGCAGGGGTTTCAGGGTGAAAAACTGTTTTTT. As protein: CAWAQGFQGEKLFF.

This chain links TRBV28 with TRBJ2-1; TRBD2 aligns across 8 bases. Germline V gene lookup returns CDR1 MDHEN and CDR2 SYDVKM. This CDR3 has 15 amino acids. Losses at the gene ends were 3 bases for V and 5 bases for J; bases not matched to a gene: 6. CDR3 bases: TGTGCCAGCAGTTTGGTCGGGGGGGCAGACAATGAGCAGTTCTTC. This encodes CASSLVGGADNEQFF.

This clone came up once. The V gene is TRBV4-2, the J gene TRBJ1-6; D is uncertain. The germline V and J ends were trimmed by 0 bases and 5 bases, with 11 bases remaining between them. Per the germline V gene, CDR1 is LGHNA and CDR2 is YNFKEQ. The CDR3 loop spans 16 amino acids. The CDR3 nucleotides read TGTGCCAGCAGCCAAGATAGGCAGGCTCATAATTCACCCCTCCACTTT. As protein: CASSQDRQAHNSPLHF.